These 7 T cell receptor beta chains originate from one sample sequenced in a study of response to subunit inactivated influenza vaccine. One entry per CDR3 protein results from TCRdb running MiXCR on the RT-PCR reads. The table records roughly 620,000 distinct CDR3 sequences, roughly 12% of them present only once. These data were also reused for a study on T cells expressing NK-cell markers. That study adds: Synthesis of TCR beta cDNA relied on 5'RACE template switching carrying UMIs.

This specimen consisted of PBMCs from blood, obtained on the day of vaccination. The receptors were sampled from a man between 45 and 60 years old who received an inactivated influenza vaccine.

This sequence joins TRBV12-3 or TRBV12-4 and TRBJ1-2; 9 nucleotides align to TRBD1. V lost 0 bases, J lost 6 bases, and 8 bases stayed unmatched. This CDR3 spans 16 amino acids. This chain's CDR3 is CASSLALTGGQDGYTF. The CDR3 coding sequence is TGTGCCAGCAGTTTAGCGCTGACAGGGGGTCAGGATGGCTACACCTTC.

This clonotype was counted at least ten times. V is TRBV11-1 and J is TRBJ2-3; 7 nucleotides agree with TRBD1. Trimming removed 4 bases from V and 0 bases from J; junction bases left unmatched: 13. The germline V gene encodes CDR1 SGHAT and CDR2 FQDESV (reference sequence). This CDR3 comprises 18 residues. CDR3 amino acids: CASSSPWAVTGSTDTQYF. The CDR3 DNA sequence: TGTGCCAGCAGCTCGCCTTGGGCAGTGACAGGGAGCACAGATACGCAGTATTTT.

Concerning this clonotype itself: Possible read error: a much larger clone is one base away. V and J are TRBV20-1 and TRBJ2-3, with 14 bases identical to TRBD2. The germline V gene has CDR1 DFQATT and CDR2 SNEGSKA (reference sequence). CDR3 length equals 16 residues. The V and J ends lost 3 bases and 5 bases, in that order; junction bases with no gene match: 7. The CDR3: CSASYGTSGRGDTQYF. The DNA for the CDR3 is TGCAGTGCTAGTTATGGGACTAGCGGGAGAGGAGATACGCAGTATTTT.

This clonotype was counted only a few times. The V gene is TRBV6-1, the J gene TRBJ2-1; 8 nucleotides align to TRBD1. CDR3 size: 14 residues. Germline V gives CDR1 MNHNS, CDR2 SASEGT. The junction had 6 bases not matched to a gene; V was cut back by 4 bases and J by 7 bases. Here the CDR3 reads CASSGRTGSNEQFF. As DNA, the CDR3 is TGTGCCAGCAGTGGGAGGACAGGGTCAAATGAGCAGTTCTTC.

This clonotype was recorded many times. The chain links TRBV20-1 to TRBJ2-1; 7 bases align to TRBD2. Germline CDR1 DFQATT, CDR2 SNEGSKA (reference sequence). Losses at the gene ends were 6 bases for V and 7 bases for J; bases not matched to a gene: 12. The CDR3 totals 14 residues. CDR3 sequence (DNA): TGCAGTGCCTTTCGACTAGCAGCCCATAATGAGCAGTTCTTC. It codes for CSAFRLAAHNEQFF.

V gene TRBV7-9 combines with J gene TRBJ2-5; D may be TRBD1 (5 bases). CDR3 length equals 15 residues. CDR1 and CDR2 from the germline V gene are SEHNR and FQNEAQ (reference sequence). Between the trimmed V and J ends, which lost 1 base and 2 bases, there was a span of 11 bases. The CDR3 loop reads CASSLDRQIQETQYF. The CDR3 DNA reads TGTGCCAGCAGCTTAGATCGACAGATTCAAGAGACCCAGTACTTC.

The CDR3 is CASSQDLGQFEKLFF. CDR3 nucleotide sequence: TGTGCCAGCAGCCAAGATCTTGGGCAGTTTGAAAAACTGTTTTTT. V is TRBV4-2 and J is TRBJ1-4, with D unclear. Germline CDR1 and CDR2: LGHNA and YNFKEQ. The germline V and J ends were trimmed by 0 bases and 7 bases, with 12 bases remaining between them. The CDR3 is 15 residues long.